This T cell receptor beta chain stems from a study of blood T cell repertoires in COVID-19. The CDR3 totals 13 residues. CDR1 is MNHEY and CDR2 is SMNVEV in the germline V gene (reference sequence). Trimming left V 3 bases short and J 1 base short, with 6 bases between. Here immunoSEQ multiplex PCR was the method, and the copy in TCRdb shows in-frame clones only, minus some. The profile shows 140,000 or so clones, 85% to 90% of them singletons. This chain connects TRBV27 to TRBJ1-1, with D hard to call. The sample comprised peripheral blood. This sequence originates from a man aged 45-65 years who had recovered from COVID-19. The CDR3 loop is CASSLGQNTEAFF. In DNA, the CDR3 is TGTGCCAGCAGTTTGGGCCAGAACACTGAAGCTTTCTTT.